Listed below are T cell receptor beta chains from one sample, sequenced in a study of cytomegalovirus exposure and HLA in healthy donors. Libraries were prepared by immunoSEQ multiplex PCR; TCRdb keeps only in-frame clonotypes and omits some of them. The top ten clones hold around 2.8% of a sample with some 170,000 clones, about three quarters of them seen once. Sequencing was performed on PBMCs. These receptor sequences come from a woman in her 30s in good health and CMV-seronegative. The CDR3 runs from the conserved cysteine through the conserved F or W.

V gene	J gene	CDR3 protein
TRBV25-1	TRBJ1-2	CASSESHRGTYGYTF
TRBV28	TRBJ1-4	CASSPETEIKFF
TRBV4-1	TRBJ2-7	CASSQERAAYEQYF
TRBV29-1	TRBJ2-5	CSVEESQGETQYF
TRBV4-3	TRBJ1-2	CASSQEISPIPNYGYTF
TRBV6-1	TRBJ2-7	CASSEPQDYEQYF
TRBV19	TRBJ1-1	CASRTVTEAFF
TRBV29-1	TRBJ1-4	CSVGGKQGHIATNEKLFF
TRBV28	TRBJ1-1	CASSLQENTEAFF
TRBV9	TRBJ2-7	CASSRLAGGSSYEQYF
TRBV2	TRBJ1-4	CASSDSPATNEKLFF
TRBV28	TRBJ1-1	CASRTGGSNTEAFF
TRBV10-3	TRBJ2-2	CAIMEDLNTGELFF
TRBV2	TRBJ2-1	CATSSPSSGGAWNEQFF
TRBV29-1	TRBJ2-3	CSVVGTVGRDTQYF
TRBV19	TRBJ2-7	CASSSQGAGVNEQYF
TRBV28	TRBJ1-3	CASRDARTISGNTIYF
TRBV19	TRBJ1-2	CASSMRASPGQGGANYGYTF
TRBV30	TRBJ2-3	CAWSIAGSDTQYF
TRBV28	TRBJ2-5	CASSLMGRETQYF
TRBV4-2	TRBJ2-1	CASSQPTGDNEQFF
TRBV2	TRBJ2-3	CASSGLSGEGVDTQYF
TRBV30	TRBJ2-6	CAWSVMLVGSGANVLAF
TRBV14	TRBJ1-1	CASSQALNTEAFF
TRBV28	TRBJ1-4	CASSRQSTNEKLFF
TRBV7-9	TRBJ2-1	CASSPTPGPSVNEQFF
TRBV7-9	TRBJ2-3	CASSPSGGAGDTQYF
TRBV6-6	TRBJ2-7	CASSYSIAREQYF
TRBV29-1	TRBJ1-1	CSAHQGQTDTEAFF
TRBV30	TRBJ1-2	CALPAPGNYGYTF
TRBV4-3	TRBJ1-2	CASRWDRETHYGYTF
TRBV19	TRBJ1-1	CASSTLTQRDEAFF
TRBV7-9	TRBJ2-1	CASSSFSDYNEQFF
TRBV18	TRBJ2-6	CASSPQGPSSGANVLTF
TRBV9	TRBJ2-3	CASSPLTGSDTQYF
TRBV4-1	TRBJ1-1	CASSPKQVGNTEAFF
TRBV28	TRBJ2-3	CALQGTDTQYF
TRBV5-5	TRBJ1-2	CASSTGQGLLYGYTF
TRBV25-1	TRBJ1-1	CASKGDTEAFF
TRBV18	TRBJ1-5	CASSPRDQPQHF
TRBV11-2	TRBJ2-3	CASSLGGLLSTDTQYF
TRBV5-1	TRBJ2-1	CASSSAGGYNDQFF
TRBV4-1	TRBJ1-6	CASSQAPLRGLGSPLHF
TRBV18	TRBJ2-2	CASSPPLGTSYTGELFF
TRBV7-2	TRBJ1-5	CASSPSTNQPQHF
TRBV19	TRBJ2-7	CASTQTGSGDEQYF
TRBV15	TRBJ2-7	CATSRDAYSYEQYF
TRBV19	TRBJ2-2	CASSGTSAPNTGELFF
TRBV28	TRBJ2-2	CASSLGLSDGELFF
TRBV18	TRBJ2-3	CASSLPGDTQYF
TRBV5-5	TRBJ2-3	CASSNLAGTGSSDTQYF
TRBV4-1	TRBJ2-2	CASSHGQGTGELFF
TRBV5-6	TRBJ1-1	CASSLRHRGTEAFF
TRBV2	TRBJ2-1	CASSRQGVHNEQFF
TRBV4-2	TRBJ1-2	CASSQDQGPSTYGYTF
TRBV27	TRBJ1-2	CASSLGGGTGYGYTF
TRBV7-9	TRBJ2-7	CSSSSGRSYEQYF
TRBV5-1	TRBJ1-1	CASSLNRGQDEAFF